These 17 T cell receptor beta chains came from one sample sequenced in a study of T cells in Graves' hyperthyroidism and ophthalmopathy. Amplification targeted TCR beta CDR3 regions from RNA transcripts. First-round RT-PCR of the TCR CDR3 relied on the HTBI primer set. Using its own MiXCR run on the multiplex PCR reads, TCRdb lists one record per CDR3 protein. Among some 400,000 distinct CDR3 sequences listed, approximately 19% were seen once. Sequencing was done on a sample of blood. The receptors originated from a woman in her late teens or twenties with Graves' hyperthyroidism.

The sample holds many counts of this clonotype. Here the CDR3 reads CASSLIVGGYTF. The CDR3 coding sequence is TGTGCCAGCAGCTTAATAGTTGGTGGCTACACCTTC. The genes are TRBV11-2 and TRBJ1-2; no firm D call. The germline V and J ends were trimmed by 2 bases and 7 bases, with 8 bases remaining between them. Germline CDR1 reads SGHAT; CDR2 reads FQNNGV. The CDR3 spans 12 residues.

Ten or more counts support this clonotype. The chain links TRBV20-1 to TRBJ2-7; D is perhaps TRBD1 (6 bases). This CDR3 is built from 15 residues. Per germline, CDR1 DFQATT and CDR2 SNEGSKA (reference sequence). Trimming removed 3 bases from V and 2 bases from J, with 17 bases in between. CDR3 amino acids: CSARGGRGSTYEQYF. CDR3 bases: TGCAGTGCTAGGGGCGGCAGGGGTTCAACCTACGAGCAGTACTTC.

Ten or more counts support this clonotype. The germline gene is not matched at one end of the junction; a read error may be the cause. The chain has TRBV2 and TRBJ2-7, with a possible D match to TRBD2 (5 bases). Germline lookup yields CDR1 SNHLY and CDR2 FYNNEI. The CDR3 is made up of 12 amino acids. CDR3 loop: CASSEAKLRLHF. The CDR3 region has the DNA TGTGCCAGCAGTGAAGCAAAGTTGAGACTACACTTC.

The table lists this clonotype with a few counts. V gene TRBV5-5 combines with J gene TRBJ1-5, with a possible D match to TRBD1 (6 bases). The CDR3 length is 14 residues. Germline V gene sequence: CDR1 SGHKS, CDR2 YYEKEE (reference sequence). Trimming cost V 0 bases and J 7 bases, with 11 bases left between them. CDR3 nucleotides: TGTGCCAGCAGCTTGGGGTGGGGGCCCCAGCCCCAGCATTTT. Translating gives CASSLGWGPQPQHF. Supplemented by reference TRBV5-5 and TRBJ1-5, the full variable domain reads DAGVTQSPTHLIKTRGQQVTLRCSPISGHKSVSWYQQVLGQGPQFIFQYYEKEERGRGNFPDRFSARQFPNYSSELNVNALLLGDSALYLCASSLGWGPQPQHFGDGTRLSIL.

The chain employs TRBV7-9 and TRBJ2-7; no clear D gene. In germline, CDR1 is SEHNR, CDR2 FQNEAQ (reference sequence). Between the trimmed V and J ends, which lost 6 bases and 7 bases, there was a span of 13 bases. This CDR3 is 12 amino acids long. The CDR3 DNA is TGTGCCAGCAGAGGTGGTTGGGGAGAGCAGTACTTC. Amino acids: CASRGGWGEQYF.

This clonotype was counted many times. In nucleotides, the CDR3 is TGTGCCATCAGTAGGACTAGCGGGGAACAAGAGACCCAGTACTTC. It yields the protein CAISRTSGEQETQYF. This chain joins TRBV10-3 and TRBJ2-5, with 12 bases lining up with TRBD2. The CDR3 is 15 amino acids. With 5 bases clipped from V and 2 bases from J, the junction kept 3 bases outside the gene matches. The germline V gene has CDR1 ENHRY and CDR2 SYGVKD.

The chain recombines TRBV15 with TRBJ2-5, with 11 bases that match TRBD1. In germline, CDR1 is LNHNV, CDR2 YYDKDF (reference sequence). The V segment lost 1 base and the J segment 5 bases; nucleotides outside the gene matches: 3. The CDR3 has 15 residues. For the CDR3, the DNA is TGTGCCACCAGCAGAGGGACAGGGGGCTGGGAGACCCAGTACTTC. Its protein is CATSRGTGGWETQYF.

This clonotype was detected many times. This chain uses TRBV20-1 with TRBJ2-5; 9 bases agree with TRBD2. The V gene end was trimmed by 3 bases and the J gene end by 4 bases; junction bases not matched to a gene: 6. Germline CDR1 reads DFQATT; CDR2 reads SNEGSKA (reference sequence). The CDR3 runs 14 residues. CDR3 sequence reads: CSASWGGGAETQYF. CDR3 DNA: TGCAGTGCTAGTTGGGGCGGGGGGGCAGAGACCCAGTACTTC.

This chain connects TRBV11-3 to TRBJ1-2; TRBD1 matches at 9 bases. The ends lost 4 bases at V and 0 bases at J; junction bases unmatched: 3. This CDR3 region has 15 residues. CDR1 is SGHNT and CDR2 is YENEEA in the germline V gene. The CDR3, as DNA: TGTGCCAGCAGCTCGGGACAGGGAACTAACTATGGCTACACCTTC. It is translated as CASSSGQGTNYGYTF.

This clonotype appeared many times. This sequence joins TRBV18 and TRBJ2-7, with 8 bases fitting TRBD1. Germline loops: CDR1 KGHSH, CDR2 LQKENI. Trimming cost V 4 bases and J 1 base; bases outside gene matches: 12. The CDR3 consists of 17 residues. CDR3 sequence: CASSRGQGKPLSYEQYF. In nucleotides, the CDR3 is TGTGCCAGCTCACGCGGACAGGGAAAACCTCTGTCCTACGAGCAGTACTTC. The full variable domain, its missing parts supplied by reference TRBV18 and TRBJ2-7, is NAGVMQNPRHLVRRRGQEARLRCSPMKGHSHVYWYRQLPEEGLKFMVYLQKENIIDESGMPKERFSAEFPKEGPSILRIQQVVRGDSAAYFCASSRGQGKPLSYEQYFGPGTRLTVT.

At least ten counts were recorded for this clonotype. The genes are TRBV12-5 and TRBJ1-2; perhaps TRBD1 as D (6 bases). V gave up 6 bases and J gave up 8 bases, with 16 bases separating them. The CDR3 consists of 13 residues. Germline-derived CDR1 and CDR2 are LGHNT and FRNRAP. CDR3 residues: CASGKTGDHGYTF. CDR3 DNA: TGTGCTAGTGGCAAGACAGGAGACCACGGCTACACCTTC.

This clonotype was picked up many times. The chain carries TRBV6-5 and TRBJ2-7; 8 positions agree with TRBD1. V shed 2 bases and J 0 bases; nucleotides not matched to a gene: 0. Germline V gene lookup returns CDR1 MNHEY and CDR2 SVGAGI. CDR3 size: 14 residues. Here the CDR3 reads CASSYGQGSYEQYF. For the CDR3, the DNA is TGTGCCAGCAGTTACGGACAGGGCTCCTACGAGCAGTACTTC.

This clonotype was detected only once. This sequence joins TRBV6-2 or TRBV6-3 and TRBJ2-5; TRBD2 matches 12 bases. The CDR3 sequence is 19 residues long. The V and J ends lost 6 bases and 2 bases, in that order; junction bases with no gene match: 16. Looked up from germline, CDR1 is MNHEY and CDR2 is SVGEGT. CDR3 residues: CASSTWDLAGGPGQETQYF. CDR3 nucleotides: TGTGCCAGCAGCACTTGGGACCTAGCGGGGGGGCCTGGACAAGAGACCCAGTACTTC.

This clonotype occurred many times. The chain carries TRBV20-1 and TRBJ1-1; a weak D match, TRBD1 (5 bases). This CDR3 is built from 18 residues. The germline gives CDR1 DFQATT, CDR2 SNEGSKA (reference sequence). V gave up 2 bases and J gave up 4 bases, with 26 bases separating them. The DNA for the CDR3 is TGCAGTGCTAGACCCGCATGGGGAGGGACCGGTCAGAGCACTGAAGCTTTCTTT. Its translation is CSARPAWGGTGQSTEAFF.

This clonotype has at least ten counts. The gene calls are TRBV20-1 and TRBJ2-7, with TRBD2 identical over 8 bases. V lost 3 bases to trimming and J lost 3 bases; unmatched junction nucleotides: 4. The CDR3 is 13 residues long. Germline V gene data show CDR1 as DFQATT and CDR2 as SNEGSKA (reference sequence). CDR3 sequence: CSASISGDYEQYF. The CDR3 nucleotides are TGCAGTGCTAGTATTAGCGGGGACTACGAGCAGTACTTC.

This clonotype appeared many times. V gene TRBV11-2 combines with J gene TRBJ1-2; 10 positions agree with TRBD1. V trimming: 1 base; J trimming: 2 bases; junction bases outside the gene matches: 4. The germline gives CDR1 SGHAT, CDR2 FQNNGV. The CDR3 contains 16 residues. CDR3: CASSLGGQGLNYGYTF. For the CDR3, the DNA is TGTGCCAGCAGCTTAGGGGGACAGGGGCTAAACTATGGCTACACCTTC.

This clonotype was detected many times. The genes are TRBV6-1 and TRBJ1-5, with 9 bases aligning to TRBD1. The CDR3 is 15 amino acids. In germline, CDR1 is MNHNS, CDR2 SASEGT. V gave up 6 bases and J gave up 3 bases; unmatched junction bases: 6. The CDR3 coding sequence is TGTGCCAGCAGGCGGGGACAGGGTGACAATCAGCCCCAGCATTTT. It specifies CASRRGQGDNQPQHF.